These 16 T cell receptor beta chains originate from one sample sequenced in a study of vaccination effects on CD4 cells after COVID-19 (dated by TCRdb to 2021 to 2024). No antigen is known for these receptors. The library was generated by the immunoSEQ multiplex PCR assay. Held by TCRdb, this immuneACCESS table contains in-frame sequences only and omits some clones. Under half of the omission traces to an unresolved V gene where checked; the cause of the rest is unknown. The sample contains approximately 26,000 clones, about 75% of them found a single time. The ten top clones hold roughly 6% of the sample. In the ViraFEST assay, PBMC were stimulated with viral peptide pools, and TCR sequencing was then used to find antigen-specific CD4+ T cell clonotypes based on their expansion. After around 11 days of culture, CD4+ T cells were isolated with the EasySep CD4+ T cell isolation kit. Each participant received two doses of an mRNA SARS-CoV-2 vaccine, either BNT162b2 or mRNA-1273.

The sample in question was CD4+ T cells from PBMCs cultured with SARS-CoV-2 spike peptides, obtained after COVID-19 vaccination. In the paper's terms, the cell subset or site label means: SARS-CoV-2 spike overlapping peptide pool stimulation. The receptors were gathered from a human donor who received a COVID-19 vaccine. Some clones in this sample may be carry-over from other donors' samples.

The V and J genes are TRBV6-5 and TRBJ1-1; TRBD1 is a possible D gene (5 bases). CDR1 and CDR2 (germline): MNHEY, SVGAGI. Trimming removed 6 bases from V and 5 bases from J, with 19 bases in between. This CDR3 has 15 residues. CDR3 nucleotide sequence: TGTGCCAGCAGGGGGGGTAGGGTTGTTGATACTGAAGCTTTCTTT. As protein: CASRGGRVVDTEAFF.

This clone was seen only a few times. The rearrangement joins TRBV24-1 to TRBJ2-2; the D is unclear. The V end lost 0 bases, the J end lost 6 bases, and 13 bases lay between the germline ends. The germline V gene has CDR1 KGHDR and CDR2 SFDVKD. The length of the CDR3 is 16 residues. Here the CDR3 reads CATSDLRQSRAGELFF. The CDR3 region has the DNA TGTGCCACCAGTGATTTGAGGCAGAGTCGGGCCGGGGAGCTGTTTTTT.

The rearrangement joins TRBV28 to TRBJ2-1, with D tentatively TRBD1 or TRBD2 (5 bases each). The V gene's germline CDR1 is MDHEN and CDR2 SYDVKM. Between the trimmed V and J ends, which lost 5 bases and 1 base, there was a span of 15 bases. The CDR3 is made up of 16 amino acids. CDR3 residues: CASSPPPGQSYNEQFF. CDR3 bases: TGTGCCAGCAGTCCACCTCCGGGGCAATCCTACAATGAGCAGTTCTTC.

This clone was seen just once. The rearrangement joins TRBV6-4 to TRBJ2-3; D not certain. Trimming took 2 bases from V and 3 from J, leaving 6 bases between them. CDR3 length: 13 residues. Germline V lookup: CDR1 MRHNA, CDR2 SNTAGT. Written as DNA, the CDR3 is TGTGCCAGCAGTGACAGGGTAACAGATACGCAGTATTTT. Its translation is CASSDRVTDTQYF.

The chain uses TRBV15 and TRBJ2-5, with a weak D call TRBD2 (6 bases). Trimming pared 3 bases from V and 5 bases from J, leaving 19 bases between. CDR3 length: 16 residues. Per germline, CDR1 LNHNV and CDR2 YYDKDF (reference sequence). CDR3 bases: TGTGCCACCAGCAGGTCGGTCACTAGCTTTCCTGAGACCCAGTACTTC. Its translation is CATSRSVTSFPETQYF.

The chain is built from TRBV5-6 and TRBJ2-2; D remains unclear. The CDR3 extends over 16 amino acids. Germline-derived CDR1 and CDR2 are SGHDT and YYEEEE. Trimming removed 10 bases from V and 0 bases from J, with 19 bases in between. CDR3 DNA: TGTGCCTGTACGATAGGGCAGTTCGCGAACACCGGGGAGCTGTTTTTT. Translated, it gives CACTIGQFANTGELFF.

J is TRBJ2-3 and V is TRBV18; 12 nucleotides agree with TRBD2. V shed 2 bases and J 6 bases; nucleotides not matched to a gene: 6. This CDR3 is built from 16 residues. In germline, CDR1 is KGHSH, CDR2 LQKENI. The CDR3 here is CASSPVLAGGPDTQYF. CDR3 coding DNA: TGTGCCAGCTCACCAGTTCTAGCGGGGGGGCCGGATACGCAGTATTTT.

The V gene is TRBV18, the J gene TRBJ1-6; 9 bases align to TRBD1. The CDR3 extends over 14 amino acids. V trimming: 6 bases; J trimming: 6 bases; junction bases outside the gene matches: 3. Germline CDR1 reads KGHSH; CDR2 reads LQKENI. In DNA form, the CDR3 reads TGTGCCAGCTCCCCGGACAGGGGTAATTCACCCCTCCACTTT. Translating it yields CASSPDRGNSPLHF.

The chain couples TRBV7-9 to TRBJ2-4; 7 bases fit TRBD1. This CDR3 region has 12 residues. J gave up 16 bases and V 4 bases, and 10 bases lay outside the gene matches. Germline CDR1 is SEHNR and CDR2 is FQNEAQ (reference sequence). The CDR3 bases are TGTGCCAGCAGCTCAGAGACAGGGACAGAATACTTC. It is translated as CASSSETGTEYF.

As regards this clone: It is unclear where the CDR3 begins or ends on the DNA, so no DNA is shown, and the CDR3 is as TCRdb lists it. The rearrangement links TRBV2 to TRBJ1-5. The germline V gene has CDR1 SNHLY and CDR2 FYNNEI. The CDR3 length equals 14 residues, ends included. The CDR3: CASILEGGDQPQHF.

The chain links TRBV11-3 to TRBJ2-1, with D unresolved. CDR1 is SGHNT and CDR2 is YENEEA in the germline V gene. Trimming removed 0 bases from V and 2 bases from J, with 2 bases in between. The CDR3 is 13 residues long. CDR3 loop: CASSLDTYNEQFF. For the CDR3, the DNA is TGTGCCAGCAGCTTAGACACCTACAATGAGCAGTTCTTC.

The chain couples TRBV6-5 to TRBJ1-2; TRBD1 agrees at 7 bases. Germline V gives CDR1 MNHEY, CDR2 SVGAGI. The CDR3 has 14 amino acids. The J segment lost 4 bases and the V segment lost 5 bases, leaving 7 bases of the junction unmatched. CDR3: CASSPTGDLYGYTF. In nucleotides, the CDR3 is TGTGCCAGCAGTCCTACAGGGGACCTCTATGGCTACACCTTC.

The J gene is TRBJ1-1, the V gene TRBV7-2, with D unresolved. The CDR3 extends over 15 amino acids. V lost 5 bases to trimming and J lost 0 bases, with 13 bases between them. Germline-derived CDR1 and CDR2 are SGHTA and FQGNSA. The CDR3 DNA sequence: TGTGCCAGCAGCCCAAGTCCAGAGATGAACACTGAAGCTTTCTTT. Translating it yields CASSPSPEMNTEAFF.

The chain recombines TRBV15 with TRBJ2-1; the match to TRBD1 covers 8 bases. Trimming removed 1 base from V and 2 bases from J; junction bases left unmatched: 1. This CDR3 contains 15 residues. Germline loops: CDR1 LNHNV, CDR2 YYDKDF (reference sequence). The CDR3 here is CATSRGQGTYNEQFF. CDR3 DNA sequence: TGTGCCACCAGCAGAGGACAGGGGACCTACAATGAGCAGTTCTTC. The full variable domain, its missing parts supplied by reference TRBV15 and TRBJ2-1, is DAMVIQNPRYQVTQFGKPVTLSCSQTLNHNVMYWYQQKSSQAPKLLFHYYDKDFNNEADTPDNFQSRRPNTSFCFLDIRSPGLGDTAMYLCATSRGQGTYNEQFFGPGTRLTVL.

This clone was observed a handful of times. The chain is built from TRBV7-3 and TRBJ1-1; unclear D gene. V was clipped by 3 bases and J by 0 bases, with 5 bases between them. The CDR3 is 13 amino acids. Germline-derived CDR1 and CDR2 are SGHTA and FQGTGA. The CDR3 DNA reads TGTGCCAGCAGCTTCCACATGAACACTGAAGCTTTCTTT. This codes for CASSFHMNTEAFF. The full variable domain, with the rest looked up from reference TRBV7-3 and TRBJ1-1, is GAGVSQTPSNKVTEKGKYVELRCDPISGHTALYWYRQSLGQGPEFLIYFQGTGAADDSGLPNDRFFAVRPEGSVSTLKIQRTERGDSAVYLCASSFHMNTEAFFGQGTRLTVV.

This rearrangement joins TRBV10-2 to TRBJ2-2; no clear D gene. V lost 3 bases to trimming and J lost 3 bases, with 5 bases between them. CDR3 length equals 13 residues. The germline CDR1 and CDR2 sequences are WSHSY and SAAADI. For the CDR3, the DNA is TGCGCCAGCAGTGAACGACACACCGGGGAGCTGTTTTTT. Translation: CASSERHTGELFF.